A selection of T cell receptor beta chains follows, all from one sample in a study of PD-1 blockade in classical Hodgkin lymphoma. The repertoire was sequenced with immunoSEQ multiplex PCR; TCRdb's copy has only in-frame clones and lacks some. Of 150,000 or so clones listed, 78% are singletons. The starting material was peripheral blood mononuclear cells (PBMCs), obtained before the second cycle of nivolumab. The source is a human donor with classical Hodgkin lymphoma. CDR3s include the opening cysteine and the closing phenylalanine or tryptophan. Fields, in order: CDR3 length, V gene, J gene, clone size, D gene, CDR3 protein, CDR3 DNA. A D gene is named only where the DNA matches it firmly. Some rows have no size entry. The others give once, few or many, or a class for an expanded clone.

length: 13
V: TRBV6-1
J: TRBJ1-1
size: .
D: .
CDR3: CASKGLTNTEAFF
DNA: TGTGCCAGCAAAGGCTTAACAAACACTGAAGCTTTCTTT

length: 13
V: TRBV7-3
J: TRBJ2-7
size: .
D: TRBD1
CDR3: CASSATGGYEQYF
DNA: TGTGCCAGCAGCGCCACAGGGGGCTACGAGCAGTACTTC

length: 14
V: TRBV5-6
J: TRBJ2-5
size: once
D: TRBD1
CDR3: CASSPRTGGETQYF
DNA: TGTGCCAGCAGCCCGCGGACAGGGGGAGAGACCCAGTACTTC

length: 15
V: TRBV6-5
J: TRBJ2-2
size: once
D: .
CDR3: CASRQQGGPTGELFF
DNA: TGTGCCAGCAGGCAACAAGGGGGTCCCACCGGGGAGCTGTTTTTT

length: 17
V: TRBV5-4
J: TRBJ2-3
size: .
D: TRBD2
CDR3: CASSLGTGGLAADTQYF
DNA: TGTGCCAGCAGCTTGGGGACCGGAGGTCTAGCGGCAGATACGCAGTATTTT

length: 15
V: TRBV27
J: TRBJ2-3
size: once
D: .
CDR3: CASSFNPPTTDTQYF
DNA: TGTGCCAGCAGTTTTAATCCCCCCACCACAGATACGCAGTATTTT

length: 13
V: TRBV5-6
J: TRBJ2-3
size: .
D: .
CDR3: CASSRPATDTQYF
DNA: TGTGCCAGCAGCAGACCGGCCACAGATACGCAGTATTTT

length: 16
V: TRBV19
J: TRBJ1-6
size: .
D: .
CDR3: CASSRRVSSYNSPLHF
DNA: TGTGCCAGTAGTAGGCGGGTGAGCTCCTATAATTCACCCCTCCACTTT

length: 16
V: TRBV12-5
J: TRBJ1-4
size: few
D: .
CDR3: CASGLGATRLTEKLFF
DNA: TGTGCTAGTGGTCTTGGGGCGACGCGTCTGACTGAAAAACTGTTTTTT

length: 14
V: TRBV5-1
J: TRBJ2-2
size: .
D: TRBD1
CDR3: CASRRTGVTGELFF
DNA: TGCGCCAGCAGAAGGACAGGGGTTACCGGGGAGCTGTTTTTT

length: 13
V: TRBV19
J: TRBJ2-3
size: .
D: .
CDR3: CASSMTNRDTQYF
DNA: TGTGCCAGTAGTATGACAAACAGAGATACGCAGTATTTT

length: 17
V: TRBV6-1
J: TRBJ2-7
size: .
D: TRBD1
CDR3: CASSEAGGQGLPYEQYF
DNA: TGTGCCAGCAGTGAAGCAGGGGGACAGGGGCTCCCCTACGAGCAGTACTTC

length: 12
V: TRBV2
J: TRBJ2-7
size: few
D: TRBD2
CDR3: CASSESVGTNRF
DNA: TGTGCCAGCAGTGAATCTGTCGGGACTAACCGCTTC

length: 14
V: TRBV6-5
J: TRBJ1-3
size: .
D: .
CDR3: CASSYDHSGNTIYF
DNA: TGTGCCAGCAGTTACGACCACTCTGGAAACACCATATATTTT

length: 13
V: TRBV29-1
J: TRBJ1-2
size: few
D: .
CDR3: CSVERSLDYGYTF
DNA: TGCAGCGTTGAACGGTCGCTGGACTATGGCTACACCTTC

length: 16
V: TRBV5-4
J: TRBJ2-3
size: .
D: TRBD1
CDR3: CASSLPTGGVTDTQYF
DNA: TGTGCCAGCAGCTTGCCGACAGGGGGAGTCACAGATACGCAGTATTTT

length: 13
V: TRBV6-5
J: TRBJ1-2
size: .
D: TRBD1
CDR3: CASRPGTGTGYTF
DNA: TGTGCCAGCAGACCTGGGACAGGGACTGGCTACACCTTC

length: 15
V: TRBV6-5
J: TRBJ2-7
size: .
D: TRBD1
CDR3: CASSSYRGGSYEQYF
DNA: TGTGCCAGCAGTTCTTACAGGGGCGGTTCCTACGAGCAGTACTTC

length: 17
V: TRBV9
J: TRBJ1-2
size: .
D: TRBD1
CDR3: CASSVARGQGIGYGYTF
DNA: TGTGCCAGCAGCGTAGCTAGGGGACAGGGGATAGGCTATGGCTACACCTTC

length: 12
V: TRBV5-1
J: TRBJ2-3
size: few
D: .
CDR3: CASSFNTDTQYF
DNA: TGCGCCAGCAGCTTCAACACAGATACGCAGTATTTT

length: 16
V: TRBV7-2
J: TRBJ2-7
size: .
D: .
CDR3: CASRDQRGPAGAEQYF
DNA: TGTGCCAGCAGGGATCAACGGGGCCCCGCTGGCGCCGAGCAGTACTTC

length: 16
V: TRBV27
J: TRBJ1-2
size: .
D: TRBD1
CDR3: CASSSVRTGDRYGYTF
DNA: TGTGCCAGCAGTTCCGTTCGAACAGGGGACCGCTATGGCTACACCTTC

length: 17
V: TRBV14
J: TRBJ1-1
size: once
D: TRBD1
CDR3: CASSQDKGQVMNTEAFF
DNA: TGTGCCAGCAGCCAAGATAAGGGACAGGTTATGAACACTGAAGCTTTCTTT

length: 16
V: TRBV5-4
J: TRBJ2-1
size: .
D: TRBD2
CDR3: CASSSGTSGAYNEQFF
DNA: TGTGCCAGCAGCTCTGGGACTAGCGGAGCCTACAATGAGCAGTTCTTC

length: 13
V: TRBV10-3
J: TRBJ2-7
size: .
D: TRBD2
CDR3: CAIRTSSQYEQYF
DNA: TGTGCCATCAGGACTAGCAGTCAATACGAGCAGTACTTC

length: 13
V: TRBV5-1
J: TRBJ2-7
size: .
D: TRBD2
CDR3: CASSLDSGSSEYF
DNA: TGCGCCAGCAGCTTGGATAGCGGGAGTTCAGAGTACTTC

length: 12
V: TRBV7-9
J: TRBJ2-1
size: .
D: .
CDR3: CATSTGRYEQFF
DNA: TGTGCCACCTCGACAGGGAGGTATGAGCAGTTCTTC

length: 17
V: TRBV7-8
J: TRBJ1-1
size: .
D: .
CDR3: CASSFRLDLPGNTEAFF
DNA: TGTGCCAGCAGCTTTCGCCTAGACCTCCCAGGGAACACTGAAGCTTTCTTT

length: 13
V: TRBV19
J: TRBJ1-5
size: .
D: .
CDR3: CASKEGDNQPQHF
DNA: TGTGCCAGTAAGGAGGGGGACAATCAGCCCCAGCATTTT

length: 15
V: TRBV6-5
J: TRBJ1-6
size: .
D: .
CDR3: CASTPRGASNSPLHF
DNA: TGTGCCAGCACCCCCCGGGGCGCCTCTAACTCACCCCTCCACTTT

length: 14
V: TRBV6-5
J: TRBJ1-2
size: many
D: TRBD1
CDR3: CASSYGRGQGGYTF
DNA: TGTGCCAGCAGTTACGGCAGGGGGCAGGGCGGCTACACCTTC

length: 17
V: TRBV4-2
J: TRBJ1-5
size: .
D: TRBD1
CDR3: CASSQVGQGAGNQSQHF
DNA: TGTGCCAGCAGCCAAGTAGGACAGGGGGCTGGCAATCAGTCCCAGCATTTT

length: 15
V: TRBV7-3
J: TRBJ2-3
size: few
D: .
CDR3: CASSFWGGGTDTQYF
DNA: TGTGCCAGCAGCTTCTGGGGAGGGGGGACAGATACGCAGTATTTT

length: 17
V: TRBV29-1
J: TRBJ2-6
size: .
D: .
CDR3: CSVASRDTSSGANVLTF
DNA: TGCAGCGTTGCGAGCCGGGACACAAGCTCTGGGGCCAACGTCCTGACTTTC

length: 16
V: TRBV5-1
J: TRBJ2-2
size: .
D: TRBD2
CDR3: CASSSTSGANTGELFF
DNA: TGCGCCAGCAGCTCGACTAGCGGGGCGAACACCGGGGAGCTGTTTTTT

length: 15
V: TRBV5-1
J: TRBJ2-3
size: .
D: .
CDR3: CASSLATGSTDTQYF
DNA: TGCGCCAGCAGCTTGGCTACAGGTTCCACGGATACGCAGTATTTT

length: 15
V: TRBV2
J: TRBJ1-4
size: .
D: TRBD1
CDR3: CASRRLGQEGGKLFF
DNA: TGTGCCAGCAGGCGTTTGGGACAGGAGGGGGGAAAACTGTTTTTT

length: 15
V: TRBV7-3
J: TRBJ1-1
size: once
D: .
CDR3: CASSLLGDPPTEAFF
DNA: TGTGCCAGCAGCCTACTAGGCGATCCCCCCACTGAAGCTTTCTTT

length: 17
V: TRBV5-1
J: TRBJ2-7
size: .
D: .
CDR3: CASSSPPGGSTNYEQYF
DNA: TGCGCCAGCAGCAGCCCCCCCGGGGGATCCACGAACTACGAGCAGTACTTC

length: 16
V: TRBV6-6
J: TRBJ2-1
size: .
D: TRBD2
CDR3: CASSYSGGLAYNEQFF
DNA: TGTGCCAGCAGTTACTCGGGGGGACTAGCGTACAATGAGCAGTTCTTC

length: 15
V: TRBV4-1
J: TRBJ2-3
size: .
D: .
CDR3: CASSQRGVSEDTQYF
DNA: TGCGCCAGCAGCCAAAGGGGGGTTAGCGAAGATACGCAGTATTTT